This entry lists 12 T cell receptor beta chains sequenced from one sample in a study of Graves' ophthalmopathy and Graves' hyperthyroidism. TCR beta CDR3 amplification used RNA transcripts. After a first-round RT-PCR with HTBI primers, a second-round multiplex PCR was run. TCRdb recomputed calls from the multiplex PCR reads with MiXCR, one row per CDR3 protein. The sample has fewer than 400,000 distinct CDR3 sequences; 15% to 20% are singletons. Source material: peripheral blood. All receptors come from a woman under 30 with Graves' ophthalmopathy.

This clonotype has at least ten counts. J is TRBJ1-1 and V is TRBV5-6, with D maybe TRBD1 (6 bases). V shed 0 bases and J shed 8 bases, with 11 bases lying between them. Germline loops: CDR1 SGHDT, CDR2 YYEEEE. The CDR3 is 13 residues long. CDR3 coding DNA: TGTGCCAGCAGCTTGGGCAGGGGAGCGGAAGCTTTCTTT. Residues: CASSLGRGAEAFF.

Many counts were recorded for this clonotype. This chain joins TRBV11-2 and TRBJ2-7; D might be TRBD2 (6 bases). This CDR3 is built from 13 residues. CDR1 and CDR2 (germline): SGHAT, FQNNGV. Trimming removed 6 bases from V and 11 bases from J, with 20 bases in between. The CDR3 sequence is CASSLTVGGEKYF. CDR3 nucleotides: TGTGCCAGCAGTCTCACAGTGGGGGGAGAAAAGTACTTC.

The CDR3 loop reads CASSTTDGTEETQYF. CDR3 nucleotides: TGTGCCAGCAGCACCACCGACGGGACAGAAGAGACCCAGTACTTC. This chain uses TRBV11-2 with TRBJ2-5; 7 bases match TRBD1. The CDR3 has 15 residues. The germline V gene has CDR1 SGHAT and CDR2 FQNNGV. J gave up 3 bases and V 5 bases, and 9 bases lay outside the gene matches.

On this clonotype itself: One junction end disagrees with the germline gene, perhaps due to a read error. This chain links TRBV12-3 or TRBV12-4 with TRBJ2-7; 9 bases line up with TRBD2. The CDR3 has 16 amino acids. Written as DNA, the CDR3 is TGCGCCAGCAGTCGAAGTCCGGGACTAGCTACTTACGAGCAGTACTTC. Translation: CASSRSPGLATYEQYF.

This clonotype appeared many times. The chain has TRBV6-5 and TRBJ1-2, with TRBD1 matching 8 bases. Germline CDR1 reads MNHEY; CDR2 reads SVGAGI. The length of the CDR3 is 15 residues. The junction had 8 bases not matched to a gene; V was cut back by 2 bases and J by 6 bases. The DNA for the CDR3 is TGTGCCAGCAGTTACCAGGGGGCTCAAGTGAATGGCTACACCTTC. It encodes CASSYQGAQVNGYTF.

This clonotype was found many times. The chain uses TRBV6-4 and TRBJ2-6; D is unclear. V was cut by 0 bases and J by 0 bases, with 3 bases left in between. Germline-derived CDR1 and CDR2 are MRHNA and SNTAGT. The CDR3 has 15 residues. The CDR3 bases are TGTGCCAGCAGTGACTCACACTCTGGGGCCAACGTCCTGACTTTC. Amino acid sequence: CASSDSHSGANVLTF.

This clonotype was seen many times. CDR3 amino acids: CASSAGPTSAKQYF. DNA for the CDR3: TGTGCCAGCAGCGCGGGACCTACTAGCGCCAAGCAGTACTTC. V usage is TRBV9 and J usage is TRBJ2-7, with 7 bases lining up with TRBD2. The CDR3 spans 14 residues. Losses at the gene ends were 3 bases for V and 8 bases for J; bases not matched to a gene: 11. The germline V gene encodes CDR1 SGDLS and CDR2 YYNGEE. Drawing the rest from reference TRBV9 and TRBJ2-7, the complete variable domain is DSGVTQTPKHLITATGQRVTLRCSPRSGDLSVYWYQQSLDQGLQFLIQYYNGEERAKGNILERFSAQQFPDLHSELNLSSLELGDSALYFCASSAGPTSAKQYFGPGTRLTVT.

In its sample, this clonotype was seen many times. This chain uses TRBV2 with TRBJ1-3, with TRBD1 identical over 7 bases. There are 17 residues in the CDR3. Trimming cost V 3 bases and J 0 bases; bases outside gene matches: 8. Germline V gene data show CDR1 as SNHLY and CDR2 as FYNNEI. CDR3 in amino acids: CASSEAGTADSGNTIYF. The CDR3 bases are TGTGCCAGCAGTGAGGCCGGGACAGCAGACTCTGGAAACACCATATATTTT.

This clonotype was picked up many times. CDR3 DNA sequence: TGTGCCATCAAATCGCCGGGCCTCGATAACACTGAAGCTTTCTTT. Encoded protein: CAIKSPGLDNTEAFF. The chain has TRBV10-3 and TRBJ1-1; D remains unclear. The CDR3 consists of 15 residues. Germline lookup yields CDR1 ENHRY and CDR2 SYGVKD. Trimming stripped 7 bases from V and 2 bases from J, with 17 bases between.

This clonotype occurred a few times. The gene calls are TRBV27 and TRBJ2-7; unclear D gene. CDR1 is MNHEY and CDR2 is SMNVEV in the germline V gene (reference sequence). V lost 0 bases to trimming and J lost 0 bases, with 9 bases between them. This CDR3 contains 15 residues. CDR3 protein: CASSLSGRPSYEQYF. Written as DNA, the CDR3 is TGTGCCAGCAGTTTATCAGGGCGGCCCTCCTACGAGCAGTACTTC.

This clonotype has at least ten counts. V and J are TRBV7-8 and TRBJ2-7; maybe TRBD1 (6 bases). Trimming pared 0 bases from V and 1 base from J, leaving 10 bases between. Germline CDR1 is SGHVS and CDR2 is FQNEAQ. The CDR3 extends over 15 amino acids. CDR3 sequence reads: CASSLAPGQSYEQYF. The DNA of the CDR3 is TGTGCCAGCAGCTTAGCCCCGGGACAATCCTACGAGCAGTACTTC.

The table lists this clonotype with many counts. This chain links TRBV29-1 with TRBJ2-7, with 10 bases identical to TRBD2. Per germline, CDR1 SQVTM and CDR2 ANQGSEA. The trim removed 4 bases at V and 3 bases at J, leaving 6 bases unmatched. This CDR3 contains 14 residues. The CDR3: CSVGSGGAIYEQYF. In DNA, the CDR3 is TGCAGCGTTGGCAGCGGGGGGGCTATCTACGAGCAGTACTTC.